The sequence of this T cell receptor (beta chain) was determined in a study of blood T cells in healthy people across ages (dated by TCRdb to about 2015). A note on the overall study: In model experiments, roughly one uniquely barcoded TCR beta cDNA molecule per two T cells was captured by template switching. The study measured age-related changes in TCR beta repertoire diversity using deep sequencing normalized with unique cDNA molecular identifiers. The donors were divided into four age groups: young (average around 15 years), middle-aged (approximately 42), aged (roughly 60) and long-lived (roughly 86). To avoid experimental bias, donors of different ages were distributed randomly across sequencing lanes. For two donors (one aged 18 to 30 and one aged 80 or older), the study analyzed two additional independent replicas of 1 million unique cDNA reads from the same blood draw.

Systemically healthy Caucasian individuals from Russia, 35 to 50 in total and aged about 6 to 90 years, were included as donors. Approximately 11 milliliters of peripheral blood were drawn from each donor into EDTA-treated Vacutainer tubes. Ficoll-Paque density-gradient centrifugation was used to isolate PBMCs, with at least 6 million per sample. Trizol reagent was used to extract total RNA from the PBMCs, yielding at least 6 micrograms per sample. Naive CD45RAhigh/CD27high T cell percentages were measured by flow cytometry on a PBMC aliquot from every donor. This clonotype was seen a handful of times. Its antigen remains unidentified. No base qualities exist here, and no much larger clone lies one base off it. The library was prepared using 5' RACE. The data were produced on an Illumina HiSeq 2500. A second PCR of about 7 to 12 cycles was run with a J-beta primer mix and a sample-barcoded 5' primer. A template-switch 5' adaptor carrying 12 random nucleotides introduced a unique molecular identifier onto each TCR beta cDNA molecule. At least 3 million CDR3-containing paired-end reads were obtained from each sample. All of the RNA was converted into first-strand cDNA using the Mint cDNA synthesis kit, with a TRBC-specific oligonucleotide serving as the primer. All cDNA was treated with uracil-DNA glycosylase and then went through a first 18-cycle PCR with the universal primers M1SS and BC2_uni_R. The authors' analysis ran thus. For normalization, 1 million high-quality reads were randomly selected from each sample, with every read carrying a distinct molecular identifier. Reads with shared molecular identifiers were discarded instead of being binned into consensus sequences. MiTCR, set to a Q25 quality threshold and the strictest error-elimination algorithm, was used for CDR3 identification, clonotype clustering and error correction. Lower-bound total TCR beta diversity was estimated with a nonparametric unseen species model using Euler transformation. Starting from the raw public reads, TCRdb applied fastp trimming at Q25, assembled clones with MiXCR and retained in-frame beta chains. Each CDR3 protein gets just one entry, which takes the most common genes and DNA from the rows behind it. The V and J calls reflect TCRdb's pipeline rather than the authors' work. This sample holds some 1.4 million distinct CDR3 sequences; roughly 40% were observed only once. The ten largest make up around 8% of the sample.

The investigation overall reported the following: As age increased, observed TCR beta diversity per million T cells dropped in a roughly linear way, and a significant reduction was already evident by age roughly 40. Bulk unsorted PBMC profiling prevented conclusive comparison of naive and antigen-experienced compartments. Estimates of total diversity from one million sequenced T cells were regarded as lower bounds and underestimates. A strong correlation was found between observed TCR beta diversity and the percentage of naive T cells measured by flow cytometry. The CMV infection status of donors was not known, potentially confounding age-related changes in expanded clonotypes. The long-lived group showed more naive CD4+ T cells, fewer expanded clones and increased TCR diversity than the aged group, suggesting age selection.

From the cysteine up to the phenylalanine, the CDR3 has a length of 16 residues. The read is trimmed to its CDR3 DNA, 48 bases read in frame from base 1. The germline V gene gives CDR1 as LGHNA and CDR2 as YNFKEQ. The V and J ends are trimmed by 0 bases and 7 bases, leaving 16 bases between them. The rearranged segments are TRBV4-2 and TRBJ2-1, with the D call perhaps TRBD1 or TRBD2, as 6 bases match in each case. The receptor comes from a woman aged 18-29 years in good health. Material: blood. The CDR3: CASSQDVRGVMNEQFF. The bases are TGTGCCAGCAGCCAAGATGTGAGGGGGGTGATGAATGAGCAGTTCTTC.